This TCR beta chain originates from a study of technical replicates of blood from a handful of donors. Germline V gene lookup returns CDR1 SGHAT and CDR2 FQNNGV. The CDR3 is 14 amino acids. V dropped 0 bases and J dropped 3 bases, with 8 bases sitting between them. Sequencing used immunoSEQ multiplex PCR; TCRdb keeps in-frame clones, though not all of them. This table has tens of thousands of clones, under 98% appearing once. This TCR came from a human donor in good health. This rearrangement joins TRBV11-2 to TRBJ1-2; D is ambiguous. Sequences were obtained from T cells isolated from PBMCs. The CDR3 coding sequence is TGTGCCAGCAGCTTAGATGCGGGGTACTATGGCTACACCTTC. It yields the protein CASSLDAGYYGYTF. The full variable domain, completed using reference TRBV11-2 and TRBJ1-2, is EAGVAQSPRYKIIEKRQSVAFWCNPISGHATLYWYQQILGQGPKLLIQFQNNGVVDDSQLPKDRFSAERLKGVDSTLKIQPAKLEDSAVYLCASSLDAGYYGYTFGSGTRLTVV.